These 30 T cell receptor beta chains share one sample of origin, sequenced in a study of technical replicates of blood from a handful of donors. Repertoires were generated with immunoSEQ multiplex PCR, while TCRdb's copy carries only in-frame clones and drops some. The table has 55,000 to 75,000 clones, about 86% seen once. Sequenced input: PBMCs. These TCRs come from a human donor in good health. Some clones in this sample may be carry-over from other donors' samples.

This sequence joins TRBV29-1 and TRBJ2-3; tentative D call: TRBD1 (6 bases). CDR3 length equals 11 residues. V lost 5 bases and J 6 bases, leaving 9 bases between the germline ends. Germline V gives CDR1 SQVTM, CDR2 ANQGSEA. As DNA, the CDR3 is TGCAGCGTTACCGACAGGGATACGCAGTATTTT. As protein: CSVTDRDTQYF.

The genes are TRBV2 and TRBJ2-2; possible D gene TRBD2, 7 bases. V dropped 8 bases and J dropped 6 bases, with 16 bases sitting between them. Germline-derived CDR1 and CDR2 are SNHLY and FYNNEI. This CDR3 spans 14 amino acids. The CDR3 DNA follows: TGTGCCAGCCAAGCACGGGGGGCCCCCGGGGAGCTGTTTTTT. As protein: CASQARGAPGELFF.

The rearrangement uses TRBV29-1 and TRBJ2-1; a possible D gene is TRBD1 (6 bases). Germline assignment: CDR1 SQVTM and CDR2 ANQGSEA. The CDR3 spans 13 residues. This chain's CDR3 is CGLVGGSYNEQFF. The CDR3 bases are TGCGGGCTGGTAGGGGGCTCCTACAATGAGCAGTTCTTC.

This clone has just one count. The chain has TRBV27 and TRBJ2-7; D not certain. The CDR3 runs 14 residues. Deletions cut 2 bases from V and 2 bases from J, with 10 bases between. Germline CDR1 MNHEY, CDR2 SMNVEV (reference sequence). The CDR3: CASSLHGLAYEQYF. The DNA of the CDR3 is TGTGCCAGCAGTTTACACGGTTTAGCCTACGAGCAGTACTTC.

CDR3 protein: CASSVDRGINEQFF. CDR3 DNA: TGTGCCAGCAGCGTGGACAGGGGCATTAATGAGCAGTTCTTC. The chain uses TRBV9 and TRBJ2-1, with 9 nucleotides matching TRBD1. V was clipped by 2 bases and J by 7 bases; unmatched bases: 4. Germline V lookup: CDR1 SGDLS, CDR2 YYNGEE. The CDR3 contains 14 residues.

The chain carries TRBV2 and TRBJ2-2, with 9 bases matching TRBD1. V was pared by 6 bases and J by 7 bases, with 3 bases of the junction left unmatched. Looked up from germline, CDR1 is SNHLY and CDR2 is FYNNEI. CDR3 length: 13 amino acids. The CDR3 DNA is TGTGCCAGCAGGGGGACAGGGCGCGGGGAGCTGTTTTTT. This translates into CASRGTGRGELFF.

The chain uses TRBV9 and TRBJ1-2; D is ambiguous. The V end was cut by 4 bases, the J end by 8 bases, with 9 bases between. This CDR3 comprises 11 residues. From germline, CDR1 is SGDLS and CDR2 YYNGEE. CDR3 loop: CASSPEKGYTF. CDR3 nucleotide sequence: TGTGCCAGCAGCCCCGAGAAAGGCTACACCTTC. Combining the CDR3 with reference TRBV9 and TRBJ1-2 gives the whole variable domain DSGVTQTPKHLITATGQRVTLRCSPRSGDLSVYWYQQSLDQGLQFLIQYYNGEERAKGNILERFSAQQFPDLHSELNLSSLELGDSALYFCASSPEKGYTFGSGTRLTVV.

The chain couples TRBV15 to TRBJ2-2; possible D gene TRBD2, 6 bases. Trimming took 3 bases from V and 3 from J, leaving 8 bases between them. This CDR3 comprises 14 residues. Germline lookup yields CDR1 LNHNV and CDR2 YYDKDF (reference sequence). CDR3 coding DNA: TGTGCCACCAGCAGCGGGGAGGACACCGGGGAGCTGTTTTTT. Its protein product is CATSSGEDTGELFF.

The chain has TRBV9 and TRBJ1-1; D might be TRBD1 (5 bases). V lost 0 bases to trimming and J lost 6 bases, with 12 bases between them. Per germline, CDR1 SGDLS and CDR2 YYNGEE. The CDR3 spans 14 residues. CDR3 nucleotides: TGTGCCAGCAGCGTAGTTCCAGGGAGGGCTGAAGCTTTCTTT. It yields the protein CASSVVPGRAEAFF. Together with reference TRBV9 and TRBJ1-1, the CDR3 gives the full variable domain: DSGVTQTPKHLITATGQRVTLRCSPRSGDLSVYWYQQSLDQGLQFLIQYYNGEERAKGNILERFSAQQFPDLHSELNLSSLELGDSALYFCASSVVPGRAEAFFGQGTRLTVV.

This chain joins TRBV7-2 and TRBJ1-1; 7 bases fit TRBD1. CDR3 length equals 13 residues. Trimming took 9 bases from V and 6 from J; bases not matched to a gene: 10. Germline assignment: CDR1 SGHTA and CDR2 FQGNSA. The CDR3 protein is CASMLRQGSEAFF. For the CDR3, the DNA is TGTGCCAGTATGCTGAGACAGGGTTCTGAAGCTTTCTTT.

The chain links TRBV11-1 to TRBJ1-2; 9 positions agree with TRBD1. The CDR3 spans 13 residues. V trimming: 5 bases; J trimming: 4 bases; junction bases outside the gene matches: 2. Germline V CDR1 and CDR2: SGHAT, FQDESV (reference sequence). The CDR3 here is CASSLGQGYGYTF. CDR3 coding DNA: TGTGCCAGCAGCCTGGGACAGGGCTATGGCTACACCTTC.

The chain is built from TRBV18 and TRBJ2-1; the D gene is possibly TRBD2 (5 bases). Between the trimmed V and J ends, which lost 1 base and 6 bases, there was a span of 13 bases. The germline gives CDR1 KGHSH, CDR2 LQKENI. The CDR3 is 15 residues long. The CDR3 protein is CASSPRENYLNEQFF. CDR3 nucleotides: TGTGCCAGCTCACCACGGGAGAACTACCTCAATGAGCAGTTCTTC. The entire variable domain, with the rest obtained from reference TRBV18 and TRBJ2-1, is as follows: NAGVMQNPRHLVRRRGQEARLRCSPMKGHSHVYWYRQLPEEGLKFMVYLQKENIIDESGMPKERFSAEFPKEGPSILRIQQVVRGDSAAYFCASSPRENYLNEQFFGPGTRLTVL.

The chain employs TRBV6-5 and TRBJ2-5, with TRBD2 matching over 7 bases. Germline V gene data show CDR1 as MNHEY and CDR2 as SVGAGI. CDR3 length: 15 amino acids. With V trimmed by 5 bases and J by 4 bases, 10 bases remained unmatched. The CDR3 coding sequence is TGTGCCAGCAGTCCTTCTAGGACTAGTGGAGAGACCCAGTACTTC. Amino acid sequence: CASSPSRTSGETQYF.

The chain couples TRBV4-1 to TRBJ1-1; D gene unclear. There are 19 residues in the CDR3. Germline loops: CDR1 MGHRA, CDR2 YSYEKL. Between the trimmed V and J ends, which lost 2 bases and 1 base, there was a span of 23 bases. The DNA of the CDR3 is TGCGCCAGCAGCCAAACCCCGGTCGGGGTAGGTGTTAAGAACACTGAAGCTTTCTTT. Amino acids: CASSQTPVGVGVKNTEAFF.

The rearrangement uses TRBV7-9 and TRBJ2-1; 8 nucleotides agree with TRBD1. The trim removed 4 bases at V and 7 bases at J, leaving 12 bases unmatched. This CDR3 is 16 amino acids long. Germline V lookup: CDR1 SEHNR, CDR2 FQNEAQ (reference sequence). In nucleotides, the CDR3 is TGTGCCAGCAGCTCAAGGGGGCAGGGGGCGGATAATGAGCAGTTCTTC. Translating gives CASSSRGQGADNEQFF.

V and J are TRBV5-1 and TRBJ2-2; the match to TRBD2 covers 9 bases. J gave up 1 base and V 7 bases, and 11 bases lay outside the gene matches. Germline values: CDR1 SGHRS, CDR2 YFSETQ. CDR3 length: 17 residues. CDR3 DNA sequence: TGCGCCAGCCGTCAGATCCGTAGCGGGGGGAACACCGGGGAGCTGTTTTTT. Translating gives CASRQIRSGGNTGELFF.

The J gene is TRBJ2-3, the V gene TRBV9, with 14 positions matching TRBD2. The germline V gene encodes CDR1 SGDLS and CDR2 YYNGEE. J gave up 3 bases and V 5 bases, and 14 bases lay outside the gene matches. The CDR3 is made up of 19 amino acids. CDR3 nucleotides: TGTGCCAGCAGTCCCCTTACCGGGACTAGCGGGAGTTTTACAGATACGCAGTATTTT. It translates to CASSPLTGTSGSFTDTQYF.

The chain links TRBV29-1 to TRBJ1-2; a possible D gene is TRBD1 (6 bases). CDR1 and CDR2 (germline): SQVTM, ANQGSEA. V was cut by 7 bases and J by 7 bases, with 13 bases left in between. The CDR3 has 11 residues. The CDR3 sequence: CSGVVGAGYTF. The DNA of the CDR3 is TGCAGCGGGGTGGTGGGGGCTGGCTACACCTTC.

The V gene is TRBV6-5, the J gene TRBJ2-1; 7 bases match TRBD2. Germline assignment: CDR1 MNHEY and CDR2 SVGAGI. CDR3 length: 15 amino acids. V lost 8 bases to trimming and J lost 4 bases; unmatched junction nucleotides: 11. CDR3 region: CASGGGGFYYNEQFF. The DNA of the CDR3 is TGTGCCAGCGGGGGGGGAGGGTTTTATTACAATGAGCAGTTCTTC.

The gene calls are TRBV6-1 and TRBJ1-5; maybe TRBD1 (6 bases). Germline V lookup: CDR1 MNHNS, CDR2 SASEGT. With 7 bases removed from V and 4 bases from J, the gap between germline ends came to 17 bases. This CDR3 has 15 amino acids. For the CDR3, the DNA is TGTGCCAGCACCCCCAGGGACACTACGAATCAGCCCCAGCATTTT. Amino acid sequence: CASTPRDTTNQPQHF.

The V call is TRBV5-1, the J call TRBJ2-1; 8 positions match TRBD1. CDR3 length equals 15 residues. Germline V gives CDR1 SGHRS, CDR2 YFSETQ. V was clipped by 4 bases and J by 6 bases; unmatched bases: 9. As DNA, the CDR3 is TGCGCCAGCAGCGGAGGACAGGGTCGGTTCAATGAGCAGTTCTTC. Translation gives CASSGGQGRFNEQFF.

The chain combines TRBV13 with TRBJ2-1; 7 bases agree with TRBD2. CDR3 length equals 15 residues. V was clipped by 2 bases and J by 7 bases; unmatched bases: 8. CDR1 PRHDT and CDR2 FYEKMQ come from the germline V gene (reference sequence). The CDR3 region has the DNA TGTGCCAGCAGCTTATACGGCGGGGGTTCTAATGAGCAGTTCTTC. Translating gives CASSLYGGGSNEQFF. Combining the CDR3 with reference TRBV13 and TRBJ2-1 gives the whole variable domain AAGVIQSPRHLIKEKRETATLKCYPIPRHDTVYWYQQGPGQDPQFLISFYEKMQSDKGSIPDRFSAQQFSDYHSELNMSSLELGDSALYFCASSLYGGGSNEQFFGPGTRLTVL.

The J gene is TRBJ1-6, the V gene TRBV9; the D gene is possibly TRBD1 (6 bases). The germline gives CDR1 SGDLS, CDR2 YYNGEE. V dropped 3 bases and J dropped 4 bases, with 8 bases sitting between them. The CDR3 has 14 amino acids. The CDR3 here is CASSGTEYNSPLHF. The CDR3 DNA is TGTGCCAGCAGCGGGACAGAATATAATTCACCCCTCCACTTT.

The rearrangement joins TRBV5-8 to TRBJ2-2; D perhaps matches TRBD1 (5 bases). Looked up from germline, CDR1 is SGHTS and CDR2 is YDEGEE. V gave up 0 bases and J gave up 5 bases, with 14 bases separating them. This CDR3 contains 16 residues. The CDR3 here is CASSLERVRETGELFF. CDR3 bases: TGTGCCAGCAGCTTGGAAAGAGTCAGGGAAACCGGGGAGCTGTTTTTT.

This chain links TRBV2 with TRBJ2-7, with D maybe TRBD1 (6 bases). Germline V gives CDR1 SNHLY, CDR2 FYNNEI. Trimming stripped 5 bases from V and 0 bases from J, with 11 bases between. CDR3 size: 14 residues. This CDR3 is CASSQTGSSYEQYF. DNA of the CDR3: TGTGCCAGCAGTCAAACAGGGTCCTCCTACGAGCAGTACTTC.

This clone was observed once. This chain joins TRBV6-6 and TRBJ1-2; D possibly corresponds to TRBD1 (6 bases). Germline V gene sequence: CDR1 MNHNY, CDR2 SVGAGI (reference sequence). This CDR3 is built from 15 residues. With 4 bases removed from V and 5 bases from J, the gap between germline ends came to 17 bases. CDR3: CASSSTGGSGYGYTF. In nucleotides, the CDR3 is TGTGCCAGCAGTTCCACGGGGGGCTCGGGGTATGGCTACACCTTC.

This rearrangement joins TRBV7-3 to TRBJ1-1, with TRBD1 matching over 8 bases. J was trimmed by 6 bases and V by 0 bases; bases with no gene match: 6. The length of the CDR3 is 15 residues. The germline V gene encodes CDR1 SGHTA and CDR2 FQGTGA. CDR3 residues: CASSLTGRGLSEAFF. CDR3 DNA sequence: TGTGCCAGCAGCTTAACGGGCAGGGGGCTGTCTGAAGCTTTCTTT. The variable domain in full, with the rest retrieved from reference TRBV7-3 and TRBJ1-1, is GAGVSQTPSNKVTEKGKYVELRCDPISGHTALYWYRQSLGQGPEFLIYFQGTGAADDSGLPNDRFFAVRPEGSVSTLKIQRTERGDSAVYLCASSLTGRGLSEAFFGQGTRLTVV.

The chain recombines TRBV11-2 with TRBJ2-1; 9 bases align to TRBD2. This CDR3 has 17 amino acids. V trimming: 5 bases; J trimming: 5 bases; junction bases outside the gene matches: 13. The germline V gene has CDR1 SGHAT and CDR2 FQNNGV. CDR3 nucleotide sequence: TGTGCCAGCAGCGTGGGGCGGGGGGGAGCTCTGGACAATGAGCAGTTCTTC. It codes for CASSVGRGGALDNEQFF.

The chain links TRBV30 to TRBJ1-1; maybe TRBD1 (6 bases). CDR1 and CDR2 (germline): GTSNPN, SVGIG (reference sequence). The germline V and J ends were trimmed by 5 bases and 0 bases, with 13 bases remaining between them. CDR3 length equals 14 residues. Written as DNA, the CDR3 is TGTGCCTGGGGCTTGGACAGCATGAACACTGAAGCTTTCTTT. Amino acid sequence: CAWGLDSMNTEAFF.

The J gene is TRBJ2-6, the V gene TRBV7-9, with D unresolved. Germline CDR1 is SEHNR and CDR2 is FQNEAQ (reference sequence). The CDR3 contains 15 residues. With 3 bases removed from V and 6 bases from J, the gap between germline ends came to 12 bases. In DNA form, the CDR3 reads TGTGCCAGCAGCTTCTATACCTTTGAGGCCAACGTCCTGACTTTC. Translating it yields CASSFYTFEANVLTF.